This entry features one TCR beta chain sequence. This clonotype has ten or more counts. Its antigen is not yet known. Qualities for individual bases were not recorded, and no much larger clone is one base off. The treatment or condition label on this specimen signifies: in vitro stimulation with specific CMV peptide epitopes to enrich CMV-specific T cells. The data are from a study of T cell repertoires in cytomegalovirus infection (dated by TCRdb to 2018 to 2020). The study in broad terms: Recently identified HLA-C-restricted CMV epitopes, whose presentation resists viral immunomodulation, were targeted by peptide stimulations together with well-studied HLA-B-restricted epitopes. Donor HLA type was relevant to the analysis, because carriage of CMV infection together with the matching HLA type was indicated by public TCR beta signatures.

There are 15 amino acids in the CDR3, from cysteine to phenylalanine inclusive. The retained sequence is limited to the CDR3, 45 bases, with the frame set at the first base. CDR1 SGHTA and CDR2 FQGNSA were looked up in the germline V gene. Trimming at the junction amounts to 2 bases on V and 4 bases on J, and the germline ends lie 15 bases apart. Reads for this sample came from an Illumina HiSeq 1500. TCRdb reprocessing: public reads trimmed at Q25 with fastp, clones called with MiXCR, in-frame beta chains kept. Entries that share a CDR3 protein sequence are merged under the most common genes and DNA. The table for this sample lists about 83,000 distinct CDR3 sequences; 20% to 30% of them were counted only once. Of the sample, around 50% is held by the ten largest clones. The full study reports these points: Carriers of CMV infection plus the relevant HLA type were discriminated by the cumulative frequency of public TCR beta family members in the study cohort and in an independent approximately 360-donor cohort. The ex vivo response was dominated by HLA-C-restricted CMV-specific TCR beta clonotypes, and the single most frequent clonotype in two of eight donors was supplied by these HLA-C-restricted clonotypes.

This chain joins TRBV7-2 to TRBJ2-7; tentative D gene TRBD1, with 6 bases matching. Source: CD8+ T cells from cultured PBMCs, taken from culture after CMV antigen stimulation. The clonotype comes from a human donor in good health (CMV status not recorded). Some clones in this sample may be carry-over from other donors' samples. In nucleotides, the sequence is TGTGCCAGCAGCTTAAATCCGGGACAAAGATACGAGCAGTACTTC. It is translated as CASSLNPGQRYEQYF. With the rest looked up from the reference TRBV7-2 and TRBJ2-7 genes rather than sequenced, the full variable domain is GAGVSQSPSNKVTEKGKDVELRCDPISGHTALYWYRQSLGQGLEFLIYFQGNSAPDKSGLPSDRFSAERTGGSVSTLTIQRTQQEDSAVYLCASSLNPGQRYEQYFGPGTRLTVT.